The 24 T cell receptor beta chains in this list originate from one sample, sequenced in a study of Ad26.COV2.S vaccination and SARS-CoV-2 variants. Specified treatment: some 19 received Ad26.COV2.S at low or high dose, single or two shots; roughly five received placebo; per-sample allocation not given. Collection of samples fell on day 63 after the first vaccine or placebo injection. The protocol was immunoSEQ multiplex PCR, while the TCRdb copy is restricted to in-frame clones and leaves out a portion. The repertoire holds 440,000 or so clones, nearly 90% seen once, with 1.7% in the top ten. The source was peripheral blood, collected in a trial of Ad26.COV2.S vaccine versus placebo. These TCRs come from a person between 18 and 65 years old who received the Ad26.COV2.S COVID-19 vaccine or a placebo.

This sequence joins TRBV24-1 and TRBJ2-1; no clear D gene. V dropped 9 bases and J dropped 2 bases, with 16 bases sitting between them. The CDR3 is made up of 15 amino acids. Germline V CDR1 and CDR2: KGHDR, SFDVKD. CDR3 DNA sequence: TGTGCCACCCCGGAAGTGGCGGACGCCTACAATGAGCAGTTCTTC. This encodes CATPEVADAYNEQFF.

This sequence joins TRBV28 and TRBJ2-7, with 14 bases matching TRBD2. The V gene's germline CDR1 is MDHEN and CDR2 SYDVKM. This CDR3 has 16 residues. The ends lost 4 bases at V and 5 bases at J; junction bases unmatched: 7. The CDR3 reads CASSYPMGLAGDEQYF. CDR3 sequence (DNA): TGTGCCAGCAGTTACCCTATGGGACTAGCGGGGGACGAGCAGTACTTC.

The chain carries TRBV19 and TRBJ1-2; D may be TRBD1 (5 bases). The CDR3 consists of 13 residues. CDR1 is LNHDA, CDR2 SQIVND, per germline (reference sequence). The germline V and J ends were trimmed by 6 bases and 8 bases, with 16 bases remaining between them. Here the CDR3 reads CASRGTGGGGYTF. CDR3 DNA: TGTGCCAGTAGGGGGACGGGCGGTGGAGGCTACACCTTC.

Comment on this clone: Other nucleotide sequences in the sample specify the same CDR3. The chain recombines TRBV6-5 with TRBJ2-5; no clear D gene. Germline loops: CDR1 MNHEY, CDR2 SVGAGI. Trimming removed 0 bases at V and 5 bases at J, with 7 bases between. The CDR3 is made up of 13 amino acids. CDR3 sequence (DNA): TGTGCCAGCAGTTACTCGGGTTTTGAGACCCAGTACTTC. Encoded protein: CASSYSGFETQYF.

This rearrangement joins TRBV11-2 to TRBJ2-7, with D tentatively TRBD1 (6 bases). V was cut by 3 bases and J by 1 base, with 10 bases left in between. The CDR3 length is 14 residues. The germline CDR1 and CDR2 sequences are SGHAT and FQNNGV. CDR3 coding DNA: TGTGCCAGCAGCTTTGGGGGCGCGTCCTACGAGCAGTACTTC. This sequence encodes CASSFGGASYEQYF. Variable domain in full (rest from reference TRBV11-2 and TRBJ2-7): EAGVAQSPRYKIIEKRQSVAFWCNPISGHATLYWYQQILGQGPKLLIQFQNNGVVDDSQLPKDRFSAERLKGVDSTLKIQPAKLEDSAVYLCASSFGGASYEQYFGPGTRLTVT.

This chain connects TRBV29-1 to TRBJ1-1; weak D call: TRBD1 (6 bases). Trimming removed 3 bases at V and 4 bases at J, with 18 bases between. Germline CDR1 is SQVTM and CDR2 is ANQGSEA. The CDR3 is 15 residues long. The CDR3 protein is CSVDQPRGGGTEAFF. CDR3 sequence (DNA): TGCAGCGTTGACCAACCCCGAGGGGGGGGCACTGAAGCTTTCTTT.

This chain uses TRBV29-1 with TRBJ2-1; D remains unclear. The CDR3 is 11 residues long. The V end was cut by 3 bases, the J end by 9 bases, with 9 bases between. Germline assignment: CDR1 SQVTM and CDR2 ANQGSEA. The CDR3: CSVEALSEQFF. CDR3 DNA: TGCAGCGTTGAGGCACTCAGTGAGCAGTTCTTC.

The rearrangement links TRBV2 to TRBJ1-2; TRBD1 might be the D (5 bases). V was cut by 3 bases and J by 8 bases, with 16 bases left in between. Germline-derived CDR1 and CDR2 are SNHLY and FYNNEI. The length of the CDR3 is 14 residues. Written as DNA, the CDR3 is TGTGCCAGCAGTGACCAGGGAGGATCTGGCGGCTACACCTTC. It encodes CASSDQGGSGGYTF.

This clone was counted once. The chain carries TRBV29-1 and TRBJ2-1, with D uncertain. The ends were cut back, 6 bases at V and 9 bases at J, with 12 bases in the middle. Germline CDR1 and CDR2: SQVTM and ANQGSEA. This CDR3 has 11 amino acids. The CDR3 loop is CSVFTLGEQFF. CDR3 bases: TGCAGCGTCTTCACATTGGGTGAGCAGTTCTTC.

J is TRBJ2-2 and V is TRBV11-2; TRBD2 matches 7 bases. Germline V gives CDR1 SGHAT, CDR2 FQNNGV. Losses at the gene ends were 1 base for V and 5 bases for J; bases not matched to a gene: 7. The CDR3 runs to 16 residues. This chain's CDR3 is CASSLAPAGVTGELFF. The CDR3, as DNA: TGTGCCAGCAGCTTAGCCCCGGCGGGAGTTACCGGGGAGCTGTTTTTT.

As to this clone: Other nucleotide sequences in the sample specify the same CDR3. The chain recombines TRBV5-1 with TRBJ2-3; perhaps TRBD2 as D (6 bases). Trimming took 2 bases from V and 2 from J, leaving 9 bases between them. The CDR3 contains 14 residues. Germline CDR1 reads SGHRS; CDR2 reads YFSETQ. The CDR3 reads CASSLGLPTDTQYF. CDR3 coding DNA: TGCGCCAGCAGCTTAGGACTACCCACAGATACGCAGTATTTT.

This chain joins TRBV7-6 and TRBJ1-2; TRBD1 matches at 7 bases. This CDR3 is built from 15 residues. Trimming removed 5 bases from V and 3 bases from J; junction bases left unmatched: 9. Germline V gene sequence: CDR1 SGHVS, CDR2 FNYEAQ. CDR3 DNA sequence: TGTGCCAGCAGCCCGTTAACAGGGGCGGACTATGGCTACACCTTC. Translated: CASSPLTGADYGYTF.

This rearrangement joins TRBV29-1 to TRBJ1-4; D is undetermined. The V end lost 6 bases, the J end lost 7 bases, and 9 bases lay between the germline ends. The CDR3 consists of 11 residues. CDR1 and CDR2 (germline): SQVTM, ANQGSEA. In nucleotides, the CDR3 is TGCAGCGTGAATCTAGGTGAAAAACTGTTTTTT. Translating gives CSVNLGEKLFF.

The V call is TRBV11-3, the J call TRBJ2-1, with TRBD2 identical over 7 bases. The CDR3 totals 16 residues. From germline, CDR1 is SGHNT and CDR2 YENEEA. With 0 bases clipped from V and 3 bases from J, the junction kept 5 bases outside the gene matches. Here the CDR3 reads CASSLDQASGYNEQFF. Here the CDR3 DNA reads TGTGCCAGCAGCTTAGATCAGGCTAGCGGCTACAATGAGCAGTTCTTC.

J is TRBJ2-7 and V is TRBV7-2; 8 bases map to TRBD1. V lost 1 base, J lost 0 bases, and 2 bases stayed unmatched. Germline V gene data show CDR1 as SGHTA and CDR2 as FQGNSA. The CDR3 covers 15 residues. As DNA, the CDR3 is TGTGCCAGCAGCTTAGGACAGGGGCCCTCCTACGAGCAGTACTTC. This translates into CASSLGQGPSYEQYF.

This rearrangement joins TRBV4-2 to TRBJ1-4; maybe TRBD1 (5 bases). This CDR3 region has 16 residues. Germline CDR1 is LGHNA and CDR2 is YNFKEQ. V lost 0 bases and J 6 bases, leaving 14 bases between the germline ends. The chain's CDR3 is CASSQERPGRDEKLFF. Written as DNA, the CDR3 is TGTGCCAGCAGCCAAGAACGTCCGGGCAGGGATGAAAAACTGTTTTTT.

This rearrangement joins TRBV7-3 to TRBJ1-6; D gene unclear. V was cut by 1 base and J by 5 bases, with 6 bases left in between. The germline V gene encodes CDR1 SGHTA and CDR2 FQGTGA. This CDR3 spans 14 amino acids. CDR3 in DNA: TGTGCCAGCAGCTTAAACAGTAATAATTCACCCCTCCACTTT. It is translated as CASSLNSNNSPLHF. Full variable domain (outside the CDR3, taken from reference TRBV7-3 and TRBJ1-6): GAGVSQTPSNKVTEKGKYVELRCDPISGHTALYWYRQSLGQGPEFLIYFQGTGAADDSGLPNDRFFAVRPEGSVSTLKIQRTERGDSAVYLCASSLNSNNSPLHFGNGTRLTVT.

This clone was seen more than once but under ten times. The CDR3 bases are TGTGCCAGCAGCTCCCCACAGATGAACACTGAAGCTTTCTTT. This translates into CASSSPQMNTEAFF. The chain has TRBV7-9 and TRBJ1-1; D unclear. V was trimmed by 4 bases and J by 0 bases, leaving 9 bases between them. This CDR3 is built from 14 residues. Looked up from germline, CDR1 is SEHNR and CDR2 is FQNEAQ (reference sequence). The variable domain in full, with the rest retrieved from reference TRBV7-9 and TRBJ1-1, is DTGVSQNPRHKITKRGQNVTFRCDPISEHNRLYWYRQTLGQGPEFLTYFQNEAQLEKSRLLSDRFSAERPKGSFSTLEIQRTEQGDSAMYLCASSSPQMNTEAFFGQGTRLTVV.

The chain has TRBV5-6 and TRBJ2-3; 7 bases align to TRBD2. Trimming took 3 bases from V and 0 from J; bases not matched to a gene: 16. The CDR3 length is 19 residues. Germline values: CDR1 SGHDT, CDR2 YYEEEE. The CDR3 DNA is TGTGCCAGCAGCTGGGGTTGGTTCGCGGGGGAAACTAGCACAGATACGCAGTATTTT. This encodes CASSWGWFAGETSTDTQYF.

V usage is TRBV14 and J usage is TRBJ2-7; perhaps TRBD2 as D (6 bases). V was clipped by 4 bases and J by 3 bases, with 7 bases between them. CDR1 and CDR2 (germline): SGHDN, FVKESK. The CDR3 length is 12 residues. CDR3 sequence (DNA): TGTGCCAGCAGCCGGGACTTCTACGAGCAGTACTTC. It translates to CASSRDFYEQYF.

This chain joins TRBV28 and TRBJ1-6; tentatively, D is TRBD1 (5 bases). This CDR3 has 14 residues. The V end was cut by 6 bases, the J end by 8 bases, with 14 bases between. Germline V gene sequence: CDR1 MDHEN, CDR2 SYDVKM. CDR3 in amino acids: CASREGAPDSPLHF. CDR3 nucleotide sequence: TGTGCCAGCAGGGAAGGGGCCCCCGATTCACCCCTCCACTTT.

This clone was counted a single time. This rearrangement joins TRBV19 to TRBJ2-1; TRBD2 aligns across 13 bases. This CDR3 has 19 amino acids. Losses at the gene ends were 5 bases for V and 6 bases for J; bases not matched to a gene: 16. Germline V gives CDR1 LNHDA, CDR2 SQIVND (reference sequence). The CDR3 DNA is TGTGCCAGTAGTGGGCCCTCACCGGGACTAGCGGGATTACCCAATGAGCAGTTCTTC. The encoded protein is CASSGPSPGLAGLPNEQFF.

The CDR3 here is CASSSQGRGNTEAFF. DNA of the CDR3: TGTGCCAGCAGTTCACAGGGGAGGGGGAACACTGAAGCTTTCTTT. The rearrangement links TRBV6-2 or TRBV6-3 to TRBJ1-1; TRBD1 aligns across 7 bases. Germline V gene sequence: CDR1 MNHEY, CDR2 SVGEGT. V lost 4 bases to trimming and J lost 1 base; unmatched junction nucleotides: 6. The length of the CDR3 is 15 residues.

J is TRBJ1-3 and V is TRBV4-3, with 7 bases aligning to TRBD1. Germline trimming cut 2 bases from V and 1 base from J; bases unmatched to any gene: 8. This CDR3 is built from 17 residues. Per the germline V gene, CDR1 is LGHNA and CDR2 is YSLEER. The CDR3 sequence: CASSQQLTGVSGNTIYF. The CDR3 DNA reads TGCGCCAGCAGCCAACAGCTAACAGGGGTATCTGGAAACACCATATATTTT.